Below, 23 T cell receptor beta chains from the same sample are listed, as sequenced in a study of memory CD4+ T cells and cytomegalovirus serostatus. Sequencing was performed with immunoSEQ multiplex PCR; in TCRdb, only in-frame clones are kept and a portion is missing. The sample contains around 44,000 clones, over 70% of which appear only once. Single viable CD3+CD4+CD8-CD45RO+ cells were sorted as the memory CD4+ T cells. The sample consisted of memory CD4+ T cells from blood. Receptor source: an adult in good health and CMV-seronegative.

The chain combines TRBV6-6 with TRBJ1-1; D call uncertain. V was shortened by 0 bases and J by 1 base, with 6 bases between the two germline ends. The CDR3 loop spans 14 amino acids. Germline lookup yields CDR1 MNHNY and CDR2 SVGAGI (reference sequence). CDR3 coding DNA: TGTGCCAGCAGTTACTCGAGAGGGAACACTGAAGCTTTCTTT. This codes for CASSYSRGNTEAFF.

The chain joins TRBV12-5 to TRBJ1-2; D ambiguous. This CDR3 has 13 amino acids. CDR1 and CDR2 (germline): LGHNT, FRNRAP. Trimming shortened V by 6 bases and J by 4 bases, and 12 bases separated the two germline ends. The CDR3 bases are TGTGCTAGTGGCAGCCGGATTACCTATGGCTACACCTTC. This gives the protein CASGSRITYGYTF.

V gene TRBV5-1 combines with J gene TRBJ2-5; no reliable D call. This CDR3 has 15 amino acids. Germline lookup yields CDR1 SGHRS and CDR2 YFSETQ. The V gene lost 0 bases and the J gene lost 5 bases, with 14 bases spanning the gap. The CDR3 DNA reads TGCGCCAGCAGCTTGGCCACGGCTCCGACGGAGACCCAGTACTTC. The encoded protein is CASSLATAPTETQYF.

The V gene is TRBV25-1, the J gene TRBJ2-2; either TRBD1 or TRBD2 may supply D (5 bases each). The CDR3 has 14 residues. The V gene lost 10 bases and the J gene lost 1 base, with 13 bases spanning the gap. Germline V CDR1 and CDR2: MGHDK, SYGVNS. CDR3: CATRGEVNTGELFF. The CDR3 DNA sequence: TGTGCCACTCGAGGGGAAGTGAACACCGGGGAGCTGTTTTTT.

This chain joins TRBV10-3 and TRBJ2-3; D call uncertain. The germline V and J ends were trimmed by 6 bases and 0 bases, with 7 bases remaining between them. Germline values: CDR1 ENHRY, CDR2 SYGVKD. This CDR3 is built from 13 residues. The CDR3 DNA follows: TGTGCCATCAGAGTCCCTAGCACAGATACGCAGTATTTT. It encodes CAIRVPSTDTQYF.

This clone has a single count. The rearrangement links TRBV5-4 to TRBJ2-1; D possibly corresponds to TRBD2 (5 bases). The CDR3 is 15 residues long. V lost 2 bases and J lost 5, with 14 bases in between. Germline V lookup: CDR1 SGHNT, CDR2 YYREEE (reference sequence). Written as DNA, the CDR3 is TGTGCCAGCAGCTTAGGGTATGGGAGCCACAATGAGCAGTTCTTC. Its protein is CASSLGYGSHNEQFF.

The chain carries TRBV5-1 and TRBJ1-5; D unclear. Germline CDR1 SGHRS, CDR2 YFSETQ. The CDR3 sequence is 14 residues long. Trimming shortened V by 4 bases and J by 3 bases, and 11 bases separated the two germline ends. The CDR3 region is CASSPLGFNQPQHF. The CDR3 region has the DNA TGCGCCAGCAGCCCCCTGGGTTTCAATCAGCCCCAGCATTTT.

This clone was recorded only once. V gene TRBV7-9 combines with J gene TRBJ2-7; D is uncertain. Trimming cost V 6 bases and J 4 bases, with 16 bases left between them. The CDR3 covers 14 residues. The germline V gene has CDR1 SEHNR and CDR2 FQNEAQ (reference sequence). Written as DNA, the CDR3 is TGTGCCAGCAGTCGACGCCCTGGGTCGTACGAGCAGTACTTC. Translating it yields CASSRRPGSYEQYF. The full variable domain, in which reference TRBV7-9 and TRBJ2-7 provide the parts outside the CDR3, is DTGVSQNPRHKITKRGQNVTFRCDPISEHNRLYWYRQTLGQGPEFLTYFQNEAQLEKSRLLSDRFSAERPKGSFSTLEIQRTEQGDSAMYLCASSRRPGSYEQYFGPGTRLTVT.

This clone was seen only a few times. The chain uses TRBV6-6 and TRBJ1-5, with unresolved D. The CDR3 has 11 residues. Trimming took 8 bases from V and 4 from J, leaving 6 bases between them. Per germline, CDR1 MNHNY and CDR2 SVGAGI (reference sequence). DNA of the CDR3: TGTGCCAGCGGGGTTAATCAGCCCCAGCATTTT. Protein: CASGVNQPQHF.

This chain links TRBV30 with TRBJ1-3; no clear D gene. Germline V gene lookup returns CDR1 GTSNPN and CDR2 SVGIG (reference sequence). The CDR3 totals 14 residues. Deletions cut 0 bases from V and 4 bases from J, with 10 bases between. CDR3 in DNA: TGTGCCTGGAGTGTAGAAAGGTCGGGAAACACCATATATTTT. Translation: CAWSVERSGNTIYF. The entire variable domain, with the rest obtained from reference TRBV30 and TRBJ1-3, is as follows: SQTIHQWPATLVQPVGSPLSLECTVEGTSNPNLYWYRQAAGRGLQLLFYSVGIGQISSEVPQNLSASRPQDRQFILSSKKLLLSDSGFYLCAWSVERSGNTIYFGEGSWLTVV.

The chain joins TRBV7-9 to TRBJ2-1; TRBD2 aligns across 8 bases. Germline V gene sequence: CDR1 SEHNR, CDR2 FQNEAQ (reference sequence). This CDR3 region has 17 residues. The V gene end was trimmed by 5 bases and the J gene end by 10 bases; junction bases not matched to a gene: 19. The CDR3 DNA sequence: TGTGCCAGCAGCCCCTACACGGGAGGGGGGGCCTTCGGGGAGCAGTTCTTC. This codes for CASSPYTGGGAFGEQFF.

The V call is TRBV5-1, the J call TRBJ2-3; D unresolved. Between the trimmed V and J ends, which lost 4 bases and 3 bases, there was a span of 18 bases. Per germline, CDR1 SGHRS and CDR2 YFSETQ. The CDR3 loop spans 16 amino acids. The CDR3, as DNA: TGCGCCAGCAGCACGACTGGCGTAGTGGAAACAGATACGCAGTATTTT. Translation: CASSTTGVVETDTQYF. The whole variable domain, filled in from reference TRBV5-1 and TRBJ2-3, reads KAGVTQTPRYLIKTRGQQVTLSCSPISGHRSVSWYQQTPGQGLQFLFEYFSETQRNKGNFPGRFSGRQFSNSRSEMNVSTLELGDSALYLCASSTTGVVETDTQYFGPGTRLTVL.

The chain uses TRBV15 and TRBJ2-7; possible D gene TRBD1, 5 bases. Germline CDR1 and CDR2: LNHNV and YYDKDF (reference sequence). Trimming took off 2 bases at V and 3 bases at J, with 14 bases between the two ends. The CDR3 covers 15 residues. Here the CDR3 reads CATSRPTANYYEQYF. The CDR3 bases are TGTGCCACCAGCAGACCGACAGCGAACTACTACGAGCAGTACTTC.

The V gene is TRBV28, the J gene TRBJ1-1; maybe TRBD1 (6 bases). The V gene lost 7 bases and the J gene lost 5 bases, with 17 bases spanning the gap. Germline V gives CDR1 MDHEN, CDR2 SYDVKM. This CDR3 comprises 14 residues. This chain's CDR3 is CASTSTPQGTEAFF. The DNA of the CDR3 is TGTGCCAGCACATCCACACCACAGGGTACTGAAGCTTTCTTT.

The V and J genes are TRBV5-6 and TRBJ2-7; 8 nucleotides agree with TRBD1. CDR1 is SGHDT and CDR2 is YYEEEE in the germline V gene. V was clipped by 3 bases and J by 3 bases; unmatched bases: 8. The CDR3 length is 15 residues. The CDR3, as DNA: TGTGCCAGCAGCTCCTACAGGGGGAAGAGCTACGAGCAGTACTTC. Amino acids: CASSSYRGKSYEQYF.

This rearrangement joins TRBV6-1 to TRBJ1-5, with TRBD1 matching over 7 bases. CDR3 length: 17 residues. Germline V lookup: CDR1 MNHNS, CDR2 SASEGT. With 0 bases clipped from V and 0 bases from J, the junction kept 5 bases outside the gene matches. This chain's CDR3 is CASSEAGGQNSNQPQHF. The CDR3, as DNA: TGTGCCAGCAGTGAAGCGGGGGGACAGAATAGCAATCAGCCCCAGCATTTT.

This clone was counted between two and nine times. The chain has TRBV11-2 and TRBJ1-2; weak D call: TRBD1 (5 bases). This CDR3 comprises 15 residues. The germline V gene has CDR1 SGHAT and CDR2 FQNNGV. Trimming pared 2 bases from V and 6 bases from J, leaving 16 bases between. The CDR3 loop is CASSLKGSRTNGYTF. CDR3 DNA: TGTGCCAGCAGCTTAAAGGGGTCCAGGACCAATGGCTACACCTTC.

This clone was counted once. The V call is TRBV7-8, the J call TRBJ2-7; TRBD2 matches 7 bases. Germline V gene sequence: CDR1 SGHVS, CDR2 FQNEAQ. V shed 2 bases, J shed 9 bases, and the junction held 7 bases outside the gene matches. CDR3 length equals 13 residues. CDR3 DNA: TGTGCCAGCAGCTTAAGCGGGGCGCCCGGGCAGTACTTC. Protein sequence: CASSLSGAPGQYF.

V and J are TRBV9 and TRBJ2-1, with D tentatively TRBD1 (5 bases). CDR1 and CDR2 from the germline V gene are SGDLS and YYNGEE. The CDR3 totals 15 residues. Trimming left V 4 bases short and J 3 bases short, with 14 bases between. The CDR3 reads CASSPQGTGYNEQFF. Written as DNA, the CDR3 is TGTGCCAGCAGCCCGCAGGGTACGGGCTACAATGAGCAGTTCTTC. Based on the CDR3 plus reference TRBV9 and TRBJ2-1, the full variable domain is DSGVTQTPKHLITATGQRVTLRCSPRSGDLSVYWYQQSLDQGLQFLIQYYNGEERAKGNILERFSAQQFPDLHSELNLSSLELGDSALYFCASSPQGTGYNEQFFGPGTRLTVL.

This sequence joins TRBV18 and TRBJ1-1; 8 bases map to TRBD1. Germline CDR1 is KGHSH and CDR2 is LQKENI. CDR3 size: 14 residues. J was trimmed by 4 bases and V by 2 bases; bases with no gene match: 3. The CDR3 DNA reads as TGTGCCAGCTCACCAGAGACAGGGGTCACTGAAGCTTTCTTT. It is translated as CASSPETGVTEAFF.

The table lists this clone with a few counts. V and J are TRBV2 and TRBJ1-1, with D uncertain. The germline V and J ends were trimmed by 2 bases and 3 bases, with 7 bases remaining between them. This CDR3 contains 13 residues. Per germline, CDR1 SNHLY and CDR2 FYNNEI. The CDR3 DNA is TGTGCCAGCAGTGAAACCCCTGACACTGAAGCTTTCTTT. Translating it yields CASSETPDTEAFF. Variable domain in full (rest from reference TRBV2 and TRBJ1-1): EPEVTQTPSHQVTQMGQEVILRCVPISNHLYFYWYRQILGQKVEFLVSFYNNEISEKSEIFDDQFSVERPDGSNFTLKIRSTKLEDSAMYFCASSETPDTEAFFGQGTRLTVV.

The CDR3 DNA reads TGCAGCGTCATGGAGTTGGTGGGTGGCTACACCTTC. It translates to CSVMELVGGYTF. V usage is TRBV29-1 and J usage is TRBJ1-2; D remains ambiguous. V was shortened by 6 bases and J by 7 bases, with 15 bases between the two germline ends. The CDR3 consists of 12 residues. Germline V gene data show CDR1 as SQVTM and CDR2 as ANQGSEA.

The rearrangement joins TRBV4-1 to TRBJ1-3; D gene uncertain. The CDR3 totals 15 residues. Trimming cost V 2 bases and J 9 bases, with 17 bases left between them. Germline assignment: CDR1 MGHRA and CDR2 YSYEKL. The CDR3 DNA sequence: TGCGCCAGCAGCCAAACCCCCGTCCACTCCGGCACCATATATTTT. This encodes CASSQTPVHSGTIYF.